A single sample gave rise to the 27 T cell receptor beta chains below, sequenced in a study of cytomegalovirus exposure and HLA in healthy donors. The PCR had 60 Vbeta and 13 Jbeta primers. Method: immunoSEQ multiplex PCR; TCRdb's copy keeps in-frame clones and lacks some. The profile shows 85,000 to 95,000 clones, roughly 63% of them singletons. The sequenced sample was PBMCs. These receptors were obtained from a young woman in good health and CMV-seronegative.

This clone was observed a few times. The chain is built from TRBV6-1 and TRBJ2-5; 12 bases are a match to TRBD2. The CDR3 sequence is 15 residues long. Unmatched junction bases numbered 6, after V lost 5 bases and J lost 5 bases. Germline V CDR1 and CDR2: MNHNS, SASEGT. DNA for the CDR3: TGTGCCAGCAGTAATCCTAGCGGGAGGGTGGAGACCCAGTACTTC. Encoded protein: CASSNPSGRVETQYF.

CDR3 bases: TGTGCCCGCCAAGAGGCAACTAATGAAAAACTGTTTTTT. Its translation is CARQEATNEKLFF. The rearrangement links TRBV30 to TRBJ1-4; no firm D call. This CDR3 comprises 13 residues. Germline assignment: CDR1 GTSNPN and CDR2 SVGIG (reference sequence). Trimming cost V 8 bases and J 0 bases, with 10 bases left between them.

In this sample, this clone turned up a few times. The V and J genes are TRBV10-1 and TRBJ1-1, with D unresolved. CDR3 length: 13 amino acids. Germline V gene data show CDR1 as WNHNN and CDR2 as SYGVQD (reference sequence). V was pared by 4 bases and J by 4 bases, with 10 bases between. CDR3 nucleotide sequence: TGCGCCAGCAGTGTCCTTGTCGGCACTGAAGCTTTCTTT. As protein: CASSVLVGTEAFF.

This clone was recorded a few times. Written as DNA, the CDR3 is TGTGCCACCCTGGACTTTTCCTACGGCTACACCTTC. Protein sequence: CATLDFSYGYTF. V and J are TRBV28 and TRBJ1-2; no firm D call. The CDR3 consists of 12 residues. CDR1 is MDHEN, CDR2 SYDVKM, per germline. Trimming removed 10 bases from V and 8 bases from J, with 17 bases in between.

The V call is TRBV2, the J call TRBJ1-1; D not certain. V dropped 5 bases and J dropped 4 bases, with 8 bases sitting between them. Germline CDR1 is SNHLY and CDR2 is FYNNEI. The CDR3 covers 12 residues. The CDR3 sequence is CASSPMSTEAFF. The CDR3 coding sequence is TGTGCCAGCAGTCCGATGAGCACTGAAGCTTTCTTT.

The chain employs TRBV5-1 and TRBJ1-1; 8 nucleotides agree with TRBD1. Germline V gene sequence: CDR1 SGHRS, CDR2 YFSETQ. CDR3 length: 14 residues. J was trimmed by 3 bases and V by 3 bases; bases with no gene match: 4. The CDR3: CASSWDRWDTEAFF. The CDR3 coding sequence is TGCGCCAGCAGCTGGGACAGGTGGGACACTGAAGCTTTCTTT.

This sequence joins TRBV6-4 and TRBJ1-1; D is ambiguous. The CDR3 covers 13 residues. Germline V CDR1 and CDR2: MRHNA, SNTAGT. The V end lost 1 base, the J end lost 0 bases, and 3 bases lay between the germline ends. CDR3 DNA sequence: TGTGCCAGCAGTGACTTCATGAACACTGAAGCTTTCTTT. Translating gives CASSDFMNTEAFF.

The chain recombines TRBV5-4 with TRBJ2-1, with TRBD2 identical over 8 bases. This CDR3 is built from 15 residues. V shed 1 base and J 4 bases; nucleotides not matched to a gene: 4. From germline, CDR1 is SGHNT and CDR2 YYREEE (reference sequence). The CDR3: CASSLRLAGYNEQFF. CDR3 coding DNA: TGTGCCAGCAGCTTGAGGCTAGCGGGTTACAATGAGCAGTTCTTC. Looking up the rest from reference TRBV5-4 and TRBJ2-1 gives the full variable domain: ETGVTQSPTHLIKTRGQQVTLRCSSQSGHNTVSWYQQALGQGPQFIFQYYREEENGRGNFPPRFSGLQFPNYSSELNVNALELDDSALYLCASSLRLAGYNEQFFGPGTRLTVL.

The chain carries TRBV2 and TRBJ2-7, with TRBD1 as a possible D gene (6 bases). This CDR3 comprises 16 residues. The germline V and J ends were trimmed by 7 bases and 1 base, with 20 bases remaining between them. Germline assignment: CDR1 SNHLY and CDR2 FYNNEI. DNA for the CDR3: TGTGCCAGCACGACAGGTCCACCCCAGGGGTCCTACGAGCAGTACTTC. Amino acids: CASTTGPPQGSYEQYF.

V usage is TRBV6-1 and J usage is TRBJ2-5, with 8 bases matching TRBD1. V dropped 6 bases and J dropped 2; count of bases not matched to a gene: 5. The length of the CDR3 is 14 residues. Germline V gene sequence: CDR1 MNHNS, CDR2 SASEGT. The chain's CDR3 is CASRLRGQQETQYF. In DNA form, the CDR3 reads TGTGCCAGCAGGCTCAGGGGGCAACAAGAGACCCAGTACTTC.

The rearrangement links TRBV2 to TRBJ2-1, with 10 positions matching TRBD2. The CDR3 totals 15 residues. J lost 4 bases, V lost 3 bases, and 3 bases had no gene match. Germline CDR1 and CDR2: SNHLY and FYNNEI. DNA for the CDR3: TGTGCCAGCAGTGATTGGACTAGCGGATACAATGAGCAGTTCTTC. Protein product: CASSDWTSGYNEQFF.

The J gene is TRBJ2-7, the V gene TRBV7-3; D may be TRBD2 (5 bases). V was trimmed by 2 bases and J by 7 bases, leaving 18 bases between them. Germline values: CDR1 SGHTA, CDR2 FQGTGA. The CDR3 extends over 15 amino acids. The CDR3 sequence is CASSLVSGAPIEQYF. The CDR3 nucleotides read TGTGCCAGCAGCTTAGTAAGCGGAGCCCCTATTGAGCAGTACTTC.

V usage is TRBV7-9 and J usage is TRBJ2-7, with D maybe TRBD1 (6 bases). V lost 8 bases and J 1 base, leaving 12 bases between the germline ends. The CDR3 is made up of 13 amino acids. Germline assignment: CDR1 SEHNR and CDR2 FQNEAQ (reference sequence). CDR3 residues: CASAAQGSYEQYF. In nucleotides, the CDR3 is TGTGCCAGCGCGGCGCAGGGGTCCTACGAGCAGTACTTC.

The V call is TRBV2, the J call TRBJ1-4; D may be TRBD1 (5 bases). Trimming shortened V by 2 bases and J by 7 bases, and 5 bases separated the two germline ends. This CDR3 has 12 amino acids. Germline-derived CDR1 and CDR2 are SNHLY and FYNNEI. The CDR3 is CASSERGEKLFF. CDR3 DNA: TGTGCCAGCAGTGAAAGGGGTGAAAAACTGTTTTTT.

Only one count was recorded for this clone. J is TRBJ2-6 and V is TRBV7-8; D remains ambiguous. Trimming shortened V by 1 base and J by 1 base, and 11 bases separated the two germline ends. The CDR3 is 17 amino acids. Looked up from germline, CDR1 is SGHVS and CDR2 is FQNEAQ. The CDR3 sequence is CASSLVIVASGANVLTF. Written as DNA, the CDR3 is TGTGCCAGCAGCTTAGTAATTGTGGCATCTGGGGCCAACGTCCTGACTTTC.

The chain joins TRBV27 to TRBJ2-1, with 9 bases identical to TRBD2. Germline V lookup: CDR1 MNHEY, CDR2 SMNVEV (reference sequence). The CDR3 is 20 amino acids. Unmatched junction bases numbered 13, after V lost 0 bases and J lost 1 base. CDR3 residues: CASSLSPLAGLGGSYNEQFF. DNA of the CDR3: TGTGCCAGCAGTTTATCCCCTCTAGCGGGGCTTGGGGGGTCCTACAATGAGCAGTTCTTC.

This chain links TRBV19 with TRBJ2-2; 7 nucleotides agree with TRBD2. The CDR3 runs to 14 residues. After removal of 10 bases from V and 2 bases from J, the junction contained 7 bases not matched to a gene. Looked up from germline, CDR1 is LNHDA and CDR2 is SQIVND (reference sequence). In DNA, the CDR3 is TGTGCCAAAAGGGGAGGGGTAAACACCGGGGAGCTGTTTTTT. Translation: CAKRGGVNTGELFF.

The J gene is TRBJ1-2, the V gene TRBV30; the match to TRBD1 covers 7 bases. Germline CDR1 GTSNPN, CDR2 SVGIG (reference sequence). J lost 5 bases, V lost 2 bases, and 5 bases had no gene match. The CDR3 runs 13 residues. Here the CDR3 reads CAWSRTGPYGYTF. CDR3 DNA sequence: TGTGCCTGGAGTAGGACAGGTCCTTATGGCTACACCTTC.

The chain uses TRBV19 and TRBJ2-3, with D perhaps matching TRBD1 (6 bases). Trimming pared 4 bases from V and 3 bases from J, leaving 11 bases between. The CDR3 runs 14 residues. Germline CDR1 reads LNHDA; CDR2 reads SQIVND (reference sequence). The CDR3 protein is CASSTDRSTDTQYF. The CDR3 DNA follows: TGTGCCAGTAGTACCGACAGGAGTACAGATACGCAGTATTTT.

The rearrangement uses TRBV27 and TRBJ1-2; 7 nucleotides match TRBD1. Per the germline V gene, CDR1 is MNHEY and CDR2 is SMNVEV (reference sequence). The CDR3 length is 13 residues. V was clipped by 5 bases and J by 4 bases; unmatched bases: 4. The CDR3 coding sequence is TGTGCCAGCAGTAGACAGGGTGGCTATGGCTACACCTTC. This sequence encodes CASSRQGGYGYTF.

This clone showed up just once. This chain connects TRBV5-6 to TRBJ1-4; 7 nucleotides match TRBD1. The germline V gene has CDR1 SGHDT and CDR2 YYEEEE. The CDR3 totals 18 residues. Trimming removed 0 bases from V and 0 bases from J; junction bases left unmatched: 8. The CDR3 spells CASSLVGTDHATNEKLFF. In DNA, the CDR3 is TGTGCCAGCAGCTTGGTGGGGACAGATCATGCAACTAATGAAAAACTGTTTTTT.

This chain connects TRBV4-1 to TRBJ2-5; 8 bases map to TRBD1. CDR1 and CDR2 (germline): MGHRA, YSYEKL. Trimming took 3 bases from V and 4 from J; bases not matched to a gene: 4. The CDR3 is 14 residues long. CDR3 residues: CASSQDRVGETQYF. The CDR3, as DNA: TGCGCCAGCAGCCAGGACAGGGTTGGAGAGACCCAGTACTTC.

The chain carries TRBV28 and TRBJ2-5, with 8 bases fitting TRBD2. The length of the CDR3 is 15 residues. The V and J ends lost 5 bases and 5 bases, in that order; junction bases with no gene match: 10. CDR1 is MDHEN, CDR2 SYDVKM, per germline. The CDR3 spells CASSAPGGPHETQYF. The CDR3 DNA sequence: TGTGCCAGCAGTGCCCCGGGGGGGCCTCATGAGACCCAGTACTTC.

The chain joins TRBV10-3 to TRBJ1-2; 9 nucleotides match TRBD1. Trimming at V came to 4 bases and at J to 3 bases, leaving 6 bases not matched to a gene. The CDR3 contains 15 residues. The germline gives CDR1 ENHRY, CDR2 SYGVKD. CDR3 sequence (DNA): TGTGCCATCAGTGGCCGGGACAGGGCGGACTATGGCTACACCTTC. It specifies CAISGRDRADYGYTF.

The rearrangement uses TRBV19 and TRBJ2-1, with 14 bases fitting TRBD2. The CDR3 loop spans 17 amino acids. Germline V gene data show CDR1 as LNHDA and CDR2 as SQIVND (reference sequence). The ends lost 6 bases at V and 4 bases at J; junction bases unmatched: 8. The CDR3 is CASSTRTSGGSYNEQFF. The CDR3 bases are TGTGCCAGTAGCACCAGGACTAGCGGGGGGTCATACAATGAGCAGTTCTTC.

The rearrangement joins TRBV7-9 to TRBJ2-5, with TRBD1 matching over 8 bases. Germline V gene sequence: CDR1 SEHNR, CDR2 FQNEAQ (reference sequence). This CDR3 is built from 16 residues. Trimming took 4 bases from V and 4 from J; bases not matched to a gene: 11. The CDR3 DNA reads TGTGCCAGCAGCTATAAAGGACAGGGATCGGGAGAGACCCAGTACTTC. As protein: CASSYKGQGSGETQYF.

V is TRBV4-1 and J is TRBJ1-3; 8 bases are shared with TRBD1. Germline values: CDR1 MGHRA, CDR2 YSYEKL. The CDR3 covers 16 residues. The J segment lost 7 bases and the V segment lost 1 base, leaving 9 bases of the junction unmatched. The CDR3 DNA is TGCGCCAGCAGCCAAGCCAGACAGGGGTACAGGAACACCATATATTTT. It is translated as CASSQARQGYRNTIYF.